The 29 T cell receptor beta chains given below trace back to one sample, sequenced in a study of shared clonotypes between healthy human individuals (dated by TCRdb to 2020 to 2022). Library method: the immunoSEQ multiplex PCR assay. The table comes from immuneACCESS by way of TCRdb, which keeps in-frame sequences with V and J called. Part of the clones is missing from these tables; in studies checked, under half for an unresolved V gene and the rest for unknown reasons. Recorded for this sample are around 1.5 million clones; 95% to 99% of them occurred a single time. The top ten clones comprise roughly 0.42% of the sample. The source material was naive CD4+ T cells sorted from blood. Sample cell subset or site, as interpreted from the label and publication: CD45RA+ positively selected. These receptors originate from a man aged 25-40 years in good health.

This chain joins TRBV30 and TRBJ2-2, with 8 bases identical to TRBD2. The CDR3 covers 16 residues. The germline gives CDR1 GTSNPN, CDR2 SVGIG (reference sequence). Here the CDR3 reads CARSGGPSGLTGELFF. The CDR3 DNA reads TGTGCAAGGAGTGGTGGGCCTAGCGGGCTCACCGGGGAGCTGTTTTTT.

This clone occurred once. CDR3 coding DNA: TGTGCCTGGATGAGAAGCTCCTACGAGCAGTACTTC. It specifies CAWMRSSYEQYF. V usage is TRBV30 and J usage is TRBJ2-7; D remains ambiguous. The CDR3 contains 12 residues. Germline V gene sequence: CDR1 GTSNPN, CDR2 SVGIG (reference sequence). V was pared by 4 bases and J by 0 bases, with 7 bases between. The variable domain in full, completed from reference TRBV30 and TRBJ2-7, reads SQTIHQWPATLVQPVGSPLSLECTVEGTSNPNLYWYRQAAGRGLQLLFYSVGIGQISSEVPQNLSASRPQDRQFILSSKKLLLSDSGFYLCAWMRSSYEQYFGPGTRLTVT.

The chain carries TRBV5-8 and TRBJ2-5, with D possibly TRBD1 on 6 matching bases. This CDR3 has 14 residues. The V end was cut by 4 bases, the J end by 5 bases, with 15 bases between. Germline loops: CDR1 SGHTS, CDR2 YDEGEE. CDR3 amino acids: CASSPQFRGETQYF. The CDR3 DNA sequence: TGTGCCAGCAGCCCCCAATTTAGGGGGGAGACCCAGTACTTC.

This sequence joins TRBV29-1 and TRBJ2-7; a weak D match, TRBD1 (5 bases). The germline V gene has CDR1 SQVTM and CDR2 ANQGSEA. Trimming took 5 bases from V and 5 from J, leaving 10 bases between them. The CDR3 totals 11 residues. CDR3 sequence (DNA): TGCAGCGTTTACCAGGGCCACGAGCAGTACTTC. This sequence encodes CSVYQGHEQYF.

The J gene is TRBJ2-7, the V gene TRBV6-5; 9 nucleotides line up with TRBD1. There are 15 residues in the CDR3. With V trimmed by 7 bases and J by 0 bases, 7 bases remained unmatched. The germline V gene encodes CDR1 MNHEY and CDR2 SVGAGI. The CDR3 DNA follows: TGTGCCAGCACCCGGACAGGGGCTTACTCCTACGAGCAGTACTTC. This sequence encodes CASTRTGAYSYEQYF.

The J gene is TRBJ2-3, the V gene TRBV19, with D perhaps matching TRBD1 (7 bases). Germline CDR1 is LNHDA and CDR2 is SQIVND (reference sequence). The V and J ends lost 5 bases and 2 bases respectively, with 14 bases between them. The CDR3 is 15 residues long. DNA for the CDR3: TGTGCCAGTAGTGTGCGGGACAGCTCCACAGATACGCAGTATTTT. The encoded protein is CASSVRDSSTDTQYF.

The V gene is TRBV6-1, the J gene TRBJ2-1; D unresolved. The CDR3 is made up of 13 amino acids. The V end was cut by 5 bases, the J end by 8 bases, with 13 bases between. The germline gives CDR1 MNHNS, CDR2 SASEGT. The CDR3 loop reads CASSPRSIDEQFF. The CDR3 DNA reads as TGTGCCAGCAGTCCTAGGAGTATCGATGAGCAGTTCTTC.

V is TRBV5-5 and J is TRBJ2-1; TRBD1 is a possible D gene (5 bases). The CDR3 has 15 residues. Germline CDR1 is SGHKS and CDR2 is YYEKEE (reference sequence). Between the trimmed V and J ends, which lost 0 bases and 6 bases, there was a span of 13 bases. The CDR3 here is CASSLAGQGLNEQFF. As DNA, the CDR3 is TGTGCCAGCAGCTTGGCCGGGCAGGGTCTCAATGAGCAGTTCTTC.

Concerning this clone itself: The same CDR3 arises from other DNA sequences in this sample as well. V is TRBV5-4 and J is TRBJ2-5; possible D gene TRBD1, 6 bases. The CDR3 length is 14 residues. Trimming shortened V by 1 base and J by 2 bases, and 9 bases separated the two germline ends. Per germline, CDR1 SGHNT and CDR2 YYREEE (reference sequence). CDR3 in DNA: TGTGCCAGCAGCTTGCCCGGACAGCAAGAGACCCAGTACTTC. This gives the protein CASSLPGQQETQYF.

The CDR3 is CASSERAGAQYF. DNA for the CDR3: TGCGCCAGCAGTGAAAGAGCAGGAGCGCAGTATTTT. The V gene is TRBV10-1, the J gene TRBJ2-3; no reliable D call. The CDR3 length is 12 residues. From germline, CDR1 is WNHNN and CDR2 SYGVQD (reference sequence). V lost 3 bases to trimming and J lost 10 bases, with 11 bases between them.

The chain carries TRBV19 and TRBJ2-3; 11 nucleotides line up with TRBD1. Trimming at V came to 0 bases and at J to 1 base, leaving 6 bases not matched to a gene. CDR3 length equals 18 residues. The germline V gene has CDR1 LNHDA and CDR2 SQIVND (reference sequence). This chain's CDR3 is CASSIDSGTGGRTDTQYF. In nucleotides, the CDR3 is TGTGCCAGTAGTATAGATTCCGGGACAGGGGGTCGCACAGATACGCAGTATTTT.

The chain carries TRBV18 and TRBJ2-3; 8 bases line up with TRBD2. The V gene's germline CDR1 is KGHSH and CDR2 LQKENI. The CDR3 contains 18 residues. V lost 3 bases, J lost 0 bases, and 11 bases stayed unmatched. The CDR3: CASSPLPPGTRSTDTQYF. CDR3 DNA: TGTGCCAGCTCACCCCTCCCCCCCGGGACTAGGAGCACAGATACGCAGTATTTT.

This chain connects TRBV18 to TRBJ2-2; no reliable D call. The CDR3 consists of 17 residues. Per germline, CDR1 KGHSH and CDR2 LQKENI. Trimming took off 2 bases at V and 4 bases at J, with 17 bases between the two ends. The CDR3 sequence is CASSPIIADVGTGELFF. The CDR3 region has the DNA TGTGCCAGCTCACCAATCATTGCGGATGTGGGCACCGGGGAGCTGTTTTTT.

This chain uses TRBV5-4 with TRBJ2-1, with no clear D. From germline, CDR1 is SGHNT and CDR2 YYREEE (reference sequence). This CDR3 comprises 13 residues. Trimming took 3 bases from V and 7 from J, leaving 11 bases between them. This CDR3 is CASSSLERNEQFF. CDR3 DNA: TGTGCCAGCAGCTCCCTAGAGAGGAATGAGCAGTTCTTC.

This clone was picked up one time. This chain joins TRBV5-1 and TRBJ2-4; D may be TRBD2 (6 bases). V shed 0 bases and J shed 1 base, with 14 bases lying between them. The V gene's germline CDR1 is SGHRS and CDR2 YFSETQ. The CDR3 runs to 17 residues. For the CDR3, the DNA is TGCGCCAGCAGCTTGGCGGGGGAAACGCCCGCCAAAAACATTCAGTACTTC. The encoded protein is CASSLAGETPAKNIQYF.

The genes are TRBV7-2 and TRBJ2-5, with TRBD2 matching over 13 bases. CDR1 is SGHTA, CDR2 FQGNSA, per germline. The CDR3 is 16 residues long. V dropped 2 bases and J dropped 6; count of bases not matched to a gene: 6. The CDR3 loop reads CASSLQLAGGPQTQYF. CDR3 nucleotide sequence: TGTGCCAGCAGCTTACAACTAGCGGGAGGGCCGCAGACCCAGTACTTC.

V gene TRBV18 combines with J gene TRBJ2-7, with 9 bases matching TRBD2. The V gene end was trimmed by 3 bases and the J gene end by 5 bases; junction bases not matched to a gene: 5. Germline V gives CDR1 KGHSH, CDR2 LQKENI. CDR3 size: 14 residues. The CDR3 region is CASSPRTSADEQYF. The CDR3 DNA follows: TGTGCCAGCTCACCCAGGACTAGCGCCGACGAGCAGTACTTC.

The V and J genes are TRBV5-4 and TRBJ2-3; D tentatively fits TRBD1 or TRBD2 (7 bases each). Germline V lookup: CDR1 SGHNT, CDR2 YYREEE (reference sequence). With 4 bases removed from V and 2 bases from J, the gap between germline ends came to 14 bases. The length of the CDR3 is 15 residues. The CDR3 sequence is CASSPGGATTDTQYF. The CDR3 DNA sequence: TGTGCCAGCAGCCCAGGGGGGGCGACCACAGATACGCAGTATTTT.

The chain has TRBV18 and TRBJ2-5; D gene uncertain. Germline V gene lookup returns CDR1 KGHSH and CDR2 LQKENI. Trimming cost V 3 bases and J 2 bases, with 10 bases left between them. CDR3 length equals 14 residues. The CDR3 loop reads CASSPLSTQETQYF. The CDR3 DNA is TGTGCCAGCTCACCCCTCTCAACACAAGAGACCCAGTACTTC.

The CDR3 here is CASSLDEVRNQPQHF. The CDR3 DNA follows: TGTGCCAGCAGCTTAGACGAGGTCCGCAATCAGCCCCAGCATTTT. The gene calls are TRBV7-8 and TRBJ1-5; no clear D gene. Trimming removed 1 base at V and 2 bases at J, with 9 bases between. This CDR3 region has 15 residues. Germline values: CDR1 SGHVS, CDR2 FQNEAQ.

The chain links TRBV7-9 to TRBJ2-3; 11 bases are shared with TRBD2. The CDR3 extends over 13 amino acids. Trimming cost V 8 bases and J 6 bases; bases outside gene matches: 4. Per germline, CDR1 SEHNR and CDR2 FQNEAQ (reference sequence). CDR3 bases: TGTGCCAGCTTCCTAGCGGGAGGTGATACGCAGTATTTT. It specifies CASFLAGGDTQYF.

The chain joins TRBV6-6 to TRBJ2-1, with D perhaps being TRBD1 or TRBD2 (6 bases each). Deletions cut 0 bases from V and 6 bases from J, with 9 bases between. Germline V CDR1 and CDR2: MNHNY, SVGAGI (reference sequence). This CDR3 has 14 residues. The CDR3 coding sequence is TGTGCCAGCAGTTACTCCGGGGGCCCCAATGAGCAGTTCTTC. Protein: CASSYSGGPNEQFF.

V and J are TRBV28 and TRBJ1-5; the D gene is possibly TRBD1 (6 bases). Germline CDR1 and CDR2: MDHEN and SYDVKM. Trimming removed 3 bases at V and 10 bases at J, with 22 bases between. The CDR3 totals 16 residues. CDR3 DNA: TGTGCCAGCAGTTTGGTAAGGGGGTCACTTAGTTTTCCCCAGCATTTT. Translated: CASSLVRGSLSFPQHF.

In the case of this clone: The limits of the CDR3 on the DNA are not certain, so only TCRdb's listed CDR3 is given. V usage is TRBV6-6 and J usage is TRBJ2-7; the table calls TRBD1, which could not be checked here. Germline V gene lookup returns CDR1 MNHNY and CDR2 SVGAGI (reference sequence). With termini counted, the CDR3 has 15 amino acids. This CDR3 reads CASSSSTGAIYEQYF.

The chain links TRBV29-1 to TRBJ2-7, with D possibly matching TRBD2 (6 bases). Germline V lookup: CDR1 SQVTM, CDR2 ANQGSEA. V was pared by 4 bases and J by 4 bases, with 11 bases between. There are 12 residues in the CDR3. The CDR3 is CSVVEGPYEQYF. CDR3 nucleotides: TGCAGCGTTGTGGAGGGGCCGTACGAGCAGTACTTC.

The DNA of the CDR3 is TGTGCCAGCAGCCCGGAGGGGGGAGCGGTTTTAAGAGAAAAACTGTTTTTT. Encoded protein: CASSPEGGAVLREKLFF. V and J are TRBV7-6 and TRBJ1-4, with D possibly TRBD1 on 6 matching bases. The CDR3 spans 17 residues. The germline V gene has CDR1 SGHVS and CDR2 FNYEAQ. The ends were cut back, 5 bases at V and 8 bases at J, with 24 bases in the middle.

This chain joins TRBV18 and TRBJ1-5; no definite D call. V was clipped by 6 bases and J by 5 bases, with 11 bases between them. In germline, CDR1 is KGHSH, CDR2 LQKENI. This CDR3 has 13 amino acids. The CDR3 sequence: CASSPTRDQPQHF. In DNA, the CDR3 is TGTGCCAGCTCCCCAACCCGGGATCAGCCCCAGCATTTT.

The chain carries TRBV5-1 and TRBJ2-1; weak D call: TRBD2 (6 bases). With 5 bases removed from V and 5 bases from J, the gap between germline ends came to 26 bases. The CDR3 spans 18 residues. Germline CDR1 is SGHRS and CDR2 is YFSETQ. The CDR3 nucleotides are TGCGCCAGCAGAATACGACCTACTAGCTCACAAGCAGACAATGAGCAGTTCTTC. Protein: CASRIRPTSSQADNEQFF.

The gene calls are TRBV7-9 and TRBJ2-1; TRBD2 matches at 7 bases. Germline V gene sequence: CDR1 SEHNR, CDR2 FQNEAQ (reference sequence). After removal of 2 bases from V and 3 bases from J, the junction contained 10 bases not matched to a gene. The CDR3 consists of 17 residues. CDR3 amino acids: CASSLYLTSRDYNEQFF. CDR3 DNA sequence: TGTGCCAGCAGCTTATATTTGACTAGCAGAGACTACAATGAGCAGTTCTTC.